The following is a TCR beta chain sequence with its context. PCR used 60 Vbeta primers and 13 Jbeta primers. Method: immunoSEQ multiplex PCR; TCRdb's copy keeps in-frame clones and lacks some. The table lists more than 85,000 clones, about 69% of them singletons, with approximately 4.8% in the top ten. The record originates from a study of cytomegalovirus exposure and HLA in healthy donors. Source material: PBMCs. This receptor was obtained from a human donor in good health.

The CDR3 region has the DNA TGTGCCAGCAGCACCCGCCCTAGCGGGAGCTCCTACGAGCAGTACTTC. Translating gives CASSTRPSGSSYEQYF. V gene TRBV9 combines with J gene TRBJ2-7; TRBD2 aligns across 10 bases. This CDR3 has 16 amino acids. V dropped 4 bases and J dropped 0; count of bases not matched to a gene: 7. Germline V gene sequence: CDR1 SGDLS, CDR2 YYNGEE.